Described below is a single T cell receptor beta chain sequence and its context. V lost 4 bases to trimming and J lost 4 bases, with 16 bases between them. The CDR3 runs 16 residues. The germline gives CDR1 PRHDT, CDR2 FYEKMQ (reference sequence). As processed by the authors: Researchers report that nucleated cell counts were estimated from reference gene primer amplification. Data came from immunoSEQ multiplex PCR; TCRdb stores just in-frame clones and leaves some out. That table supplies the V and J calls and clone size; D and trimming were determined from the DNA. This table holds about 140,000 clones, around 84% found once. These data belong to a study of blood T cell repertoires in COVID-19. Across the study: Samples came from the United States, Italy and Spain, spanning acute and convalescent COVID-19. The analysed material was cDNA or gDNA that came from T cells, B-cell-depleted T cells, or PBMCs.

This sequence originates from a human donor in a cohort sampled during active COVID-19. The V gene is TRBV13, the J gene TRBJ2-2, with unresolved D. The specimen was peripheral blood. The CDR3 loop is CASSSTPDLGTGELFF. The CDR3 DNA reads TGTGCCAGCAGCTCAACCCCTGACTTGGGCACCGGGGAGCTGTTTTTT.